The entry below gives a single T cell receptor (beta chain) sequence along with its context. Its antigen remains unidentified. CDR1 MDHEN and CDR2 SYDVKM come from the germline V gene. This CDR3 spans 14 amino acids. Deletions cut 3 bases from V and 1 base from J, with 7 bases between. The source of the sample is a study of T-cell memory formation after mild COVID-19. Study outcomes and limitations: Cross-reactive memory appears to have joined, as suggested by some responding clones showing up in pre-infection memory.

Via MiXCR, TCRdb re-called the 5' RACE reads, giving one row per CDR3 protein. The top ten clones hold over 20% of a sample with about 300,000 distinct CDR3 sequences, roughly a fifth of them seen once. The receptor was isolated from a young man who had mild COVID-19 (a few samples of this study predate the infection). Cell type and time point are not known. The chain links TRBV28 to TRBJ1-5; D gene uncertain. The sample was PBMCs or a T cell subset sorted from them (not recorded which). Written as DNA, the CDR3 is TGTGCCAGCAGTTTTCAATGGAGCAATCAGCCCCAGCATTTT. This gives the protein CASSFQWSNQPQHF.